This T cell receptor (beta chain) stems from a study of neurological immune-mediated disorders. This clonotype showed up many times. Its antigen is unidentified. The cDNA was synthesized by means of template-switch 5'RACE, which was carried out with 10-nucleotide random UMIs. TCRdb re-derived calls from the 5' RACE reads in MiXCR, one entry per CDR3 protein. The table includes roughly 57,000 distinct CDR3 sequences, roughly 8.4% detected once. Time point given: longitudinal time-point 3. Blood bank volunteers in Maryland, USA, served as healthy controls. The unsorted libraries originated from 2 million PBMCs kept at -80 C. The study, taken as a whole, reports: Patients with HTLV-1-associated myelopathy had the highest level of TCR clonal expansion, whereas patients with multiple sclerosis had the lowest level, falling beneath the level found in healthy controls.

In germline, CDR1 is MGHRA, CDR2 YSYEKL. The CDR3 runs to 17 residues. V shed 1 base and J 3 bases; nucleotides not matched to a gene: 8. V gene TRBV4-1 combines with J gene TRBJ2-2, with 7 nucleotides matching TRBD1. The sequence was collected from a middle-aged woman in good health. Sequenced: PBMCs. The DNA of the CDR3 is TGCGCCAGCAGCCAAGGAGGGCACAGGGGATACACCGGGGAGCTGTTTTTT. Protein: CASSQGGHRGYTGELFF.